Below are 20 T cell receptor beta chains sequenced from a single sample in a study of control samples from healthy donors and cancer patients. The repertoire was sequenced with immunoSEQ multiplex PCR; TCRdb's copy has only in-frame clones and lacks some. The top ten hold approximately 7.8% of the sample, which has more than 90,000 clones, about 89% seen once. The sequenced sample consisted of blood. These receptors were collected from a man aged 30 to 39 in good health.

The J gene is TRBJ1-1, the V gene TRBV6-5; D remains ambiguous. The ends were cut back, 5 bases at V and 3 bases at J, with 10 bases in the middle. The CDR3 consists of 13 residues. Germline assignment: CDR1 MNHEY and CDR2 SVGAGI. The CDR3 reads CASSRVRDTEAFF. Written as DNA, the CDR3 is TGTGCCAGCAGTAGGGTAAGGGACACTGAAGCTTTCTTT.

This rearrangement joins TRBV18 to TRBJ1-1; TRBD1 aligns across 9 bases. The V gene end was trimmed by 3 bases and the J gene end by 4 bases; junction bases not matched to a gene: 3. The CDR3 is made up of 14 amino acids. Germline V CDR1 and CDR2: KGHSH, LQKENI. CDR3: CASSPLTGGTEAFF. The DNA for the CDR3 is TGTGCCAGCTCACCCTTGACAGGGGGCACTGAAGCTTTCTTT.

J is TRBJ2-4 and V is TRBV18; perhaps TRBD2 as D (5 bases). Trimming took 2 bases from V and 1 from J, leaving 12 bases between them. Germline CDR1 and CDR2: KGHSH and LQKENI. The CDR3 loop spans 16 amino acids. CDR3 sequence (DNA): TGTGCCAGCTCACCAGCTACGGGAATGGCCAAAAACATTCAGTACTTC. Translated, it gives CASSPATGMAKNIQYF. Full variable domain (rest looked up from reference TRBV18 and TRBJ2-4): NAGVMQNPRHLVRRRGQEARLRCSPMKGHSHVYWYRQLPEEGLKFMVYLQKENIIDESGMPKERFSAEFPKEGPSILRIQQVVRGDSAAYFCASSPATGMAKNIQYFGAGTRLSVL.

The CDR3 region is CASSSEQGRGYTF. CDR3 sequence (DNA): TGTGCCAGCAGCTCCGAGCAGGGACGCGGCTACACCTTC. The chain couples TRBV7-9 to TRBJ1-2; D is possibly TRBD1 (5 bases). In germline, CDR1 is SEHNR, CDR2 FQNEAQ (reference sequence). V lost 4 bases, J lost 8 bases, and 14 bases lay in between. This CDR3 is 13 amino acids long.

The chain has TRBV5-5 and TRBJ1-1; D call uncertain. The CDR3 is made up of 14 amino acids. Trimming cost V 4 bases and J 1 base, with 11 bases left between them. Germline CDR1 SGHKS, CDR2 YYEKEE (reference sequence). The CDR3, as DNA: TGTGCCAGCAGCCACCGGACCGGGAACACTGAAGCTTTCTTT. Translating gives CASSHRTGNTEAFF.

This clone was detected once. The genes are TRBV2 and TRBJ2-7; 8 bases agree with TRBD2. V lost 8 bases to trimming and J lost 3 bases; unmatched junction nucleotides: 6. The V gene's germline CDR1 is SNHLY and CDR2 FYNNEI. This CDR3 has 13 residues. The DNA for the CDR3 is TGTGCCAGCGGTGGAACTAGCGGCTACGAGCAGTACGTC. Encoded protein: CASGGTSGYEQYV.

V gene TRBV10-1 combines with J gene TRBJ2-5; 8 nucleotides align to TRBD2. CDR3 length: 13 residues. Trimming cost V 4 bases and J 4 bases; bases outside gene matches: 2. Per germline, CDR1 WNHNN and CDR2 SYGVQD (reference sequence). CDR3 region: CASSAGGLETQYF. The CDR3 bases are TGCGCCAGCAGTGCGGGGGGGCTAGAGACCCAGTACTTC.

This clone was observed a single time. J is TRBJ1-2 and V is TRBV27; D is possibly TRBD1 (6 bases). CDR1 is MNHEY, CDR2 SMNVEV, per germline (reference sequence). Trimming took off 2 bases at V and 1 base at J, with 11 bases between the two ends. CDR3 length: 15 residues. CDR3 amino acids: CASSLLGGYNYGYTF. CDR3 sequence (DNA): TGTGCCAGCAGTTTACTTGGGGGCTATAACTATGGCTACACCTTC.

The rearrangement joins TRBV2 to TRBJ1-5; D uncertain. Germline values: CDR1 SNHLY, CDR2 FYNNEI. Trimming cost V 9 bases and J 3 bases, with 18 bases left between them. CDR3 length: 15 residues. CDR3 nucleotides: TGTGCCAGTAGAGAAGTCTCGGGAGCCAATCAGCCCCAGCATTTT. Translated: CASREVSGANQPQHF.

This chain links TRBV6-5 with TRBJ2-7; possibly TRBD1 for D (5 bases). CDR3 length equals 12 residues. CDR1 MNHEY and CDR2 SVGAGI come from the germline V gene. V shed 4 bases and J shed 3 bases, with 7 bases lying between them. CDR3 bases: TGTGCCAGCAGTTCTCAGGGCTACGAGCAGTACTTC. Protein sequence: CASSSQGYEQYF.

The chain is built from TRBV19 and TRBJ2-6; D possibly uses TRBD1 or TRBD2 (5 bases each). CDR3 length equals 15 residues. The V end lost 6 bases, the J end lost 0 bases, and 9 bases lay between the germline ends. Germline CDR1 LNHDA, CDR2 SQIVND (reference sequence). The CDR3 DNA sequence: TGTGCCAGTAGGGGGGTTGACTCTGGGGCCAACGTCCTGACTTTC. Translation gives CASRGVDSGANVLTF.

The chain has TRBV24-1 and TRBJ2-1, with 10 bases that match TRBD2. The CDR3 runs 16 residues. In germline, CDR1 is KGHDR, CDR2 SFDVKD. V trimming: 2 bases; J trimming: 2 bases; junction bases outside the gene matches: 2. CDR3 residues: CATSDSSGSPYNEQFF. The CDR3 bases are TGTGCCACCAGTGATTCTAGCGGGAGTCCCTACAATGAGCAGTTCTTC.

CDR3: CSVPWLGADTQYF. The CDR3 DNA sequence: TGCAGCGTACCCTGGCTGGGCGCAGATACGCAGTATTTT. This chain joins TRBV29-1 and TRBJ2-3; D uncertain. This CDR3 has 13 amino acids. V was clipped by 6 bases and J by 4 bases, with 14 bases between them. Germline V CDR1 and CDR2: SQVTM, ANQGSEA.

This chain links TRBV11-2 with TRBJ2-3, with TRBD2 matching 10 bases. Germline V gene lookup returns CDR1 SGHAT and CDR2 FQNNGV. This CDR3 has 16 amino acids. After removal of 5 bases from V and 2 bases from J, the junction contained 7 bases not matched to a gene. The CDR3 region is CASSLGLAEATDTQYF. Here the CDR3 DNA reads TGTGCCAGCAGCCTCGGACTAGCGGAGGCCACAGATACGCAGTATTTT.

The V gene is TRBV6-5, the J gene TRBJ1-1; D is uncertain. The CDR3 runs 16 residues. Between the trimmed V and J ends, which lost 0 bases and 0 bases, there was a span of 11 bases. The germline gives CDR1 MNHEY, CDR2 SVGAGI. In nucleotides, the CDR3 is TGTGCCAGCAGTTACTCGAGCGGGGAGATGAACACTGAAGCTTTCTTT. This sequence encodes CASSYSSGEMNTEAFF.

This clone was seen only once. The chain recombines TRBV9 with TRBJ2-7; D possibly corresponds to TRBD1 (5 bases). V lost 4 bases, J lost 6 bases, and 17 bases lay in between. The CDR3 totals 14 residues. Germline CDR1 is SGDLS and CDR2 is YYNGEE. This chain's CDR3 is CASSPQAGFAEQYF. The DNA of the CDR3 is TGTGCCAGCAGCCCCCAGGCAGGGTTCGCCGAGCAGTACTTC.

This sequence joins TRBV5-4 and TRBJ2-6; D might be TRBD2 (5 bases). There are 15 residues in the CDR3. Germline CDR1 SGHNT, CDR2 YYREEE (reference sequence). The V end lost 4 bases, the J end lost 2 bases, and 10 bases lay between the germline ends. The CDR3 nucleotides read TGTGCCAGCAGCGGGAGAGCCACTGGGGCCAACGTCCTGACTTTC. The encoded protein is CASSGRATGANVLTF.

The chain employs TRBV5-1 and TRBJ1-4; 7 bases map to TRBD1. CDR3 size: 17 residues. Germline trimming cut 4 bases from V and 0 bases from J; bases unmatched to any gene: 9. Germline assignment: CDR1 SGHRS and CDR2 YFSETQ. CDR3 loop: CASSKTGTEATNEKLFF. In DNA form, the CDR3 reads TGCGCCAGCAGCAAAACCGGGACAGAAGCAACTAATGAAAAACTGTTTTTT.

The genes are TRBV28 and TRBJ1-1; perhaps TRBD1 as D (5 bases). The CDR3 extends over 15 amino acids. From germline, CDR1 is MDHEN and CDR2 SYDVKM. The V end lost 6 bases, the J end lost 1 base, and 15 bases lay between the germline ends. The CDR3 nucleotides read TGTGCCAGCAGATCTCTCAGGGTCCCGAACACTGAAGCTTTCTTT. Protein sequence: CASRSLRVPNTEAFF.

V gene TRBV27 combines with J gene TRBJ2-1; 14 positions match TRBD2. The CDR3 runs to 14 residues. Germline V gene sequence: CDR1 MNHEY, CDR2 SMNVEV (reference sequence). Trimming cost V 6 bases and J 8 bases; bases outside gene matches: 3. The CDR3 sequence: CASRGLAGVYEQFF. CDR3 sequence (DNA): TGTGCCAGCAGGGGACTAGCGGGAGTTTATGAGCAGTTCTTC.